This TCR beta chain was captured by sequencing in a study of T-cell memory formation after mild COVID-19. Findings and limits, study-wide: Researchers report contracting CD4+ clones mostly in CM and EM, with CD8+ clones in EMRA. Memory from before infection featured some responding clones, which suggests cross-reactive memory joined. Whereas later expanders leaned CD4+, clones contracting day 15 to 85 showed a balanced CD4/CD8 makeup.

V lost 7 bases and J 0 bases, leaving 16 bases between the germline ends. This CDR3 has 15 residues. The germline V gene encodes CDR1 SEHNR and CDR2 FQNEAQ (reference sequence). Comment on this clonotype: Its antigen is unidentified.

The TCR alpha and TCR beta cDNA libraries, bearing sample barcodes and UMIs, were generated by 5'RACE using constant-segment primers. TCRdb fed the 5' RACE reads into MiXCR, producing one record per CDR3 protein. The sample lists 300,000 to 400,000 distinct CDR3 sequences; about 21% were seen once. The clonotype was recovered from an adult woman who had mild COVID-19 (a few samples of this study predate the infection). Cell type and time point are not known. This chain connects TRBV7-9 to TRBJ2-7, with D perhaps TRBD2 (6 bases). The sample taken for sequencing was PBMCs or a T cell subset sorted from them (not recorded which). The CDR3 here is CASTPNRERSYEQYF. In nucleotides, the CDR3 is TGTGCCAGCACCCCAAACCGGGAGCGCTCCTACGAGCAGTACTTC.